This T cell receptor (beta chain) was sequenced for a study of cytomegalovirus exposure and HLA in healthy donors. Overall study context: Genotyping of more than 300 donors showed that roughly 83% belonged to the Caucasian-associated ancestry cluster.

Notes on the study in general: Indistinguishable V segments, including TRBV6-2 and TRBV6-3, were excluded. Specific recognition of CMV antigens was confirmed in vitro for a few chains (all CMV-associated).

The PCR employed 60 Vbeta primers together with 13 Jbeta primers. Some clones are missing from TCRdb's copy, which holds only in-frame ones; the method was immunoSEQ multiplex PCR. This sample has 110,000 to 150,000 clones, with 80% found just once. V gave up 8 bases and J gave up 4 bases, with 16 bases separating them. CDR3 length: 13 amino acids. CDR1 and CDR2 from the germline V gene are SQVTM and ANQGSEA. Of note for this clone: Its cognate antigen is unknown.

The TCR originated in a middle-aged man in good health and CMV-seronegative. Sequenced input: PBMCs. J is TRBJ2-3 and V is TRBV29-1; D might be TRBD1 (6 bases). CDR3 sequence reads: CSSVGGAADTQYF. CDR3 sequence (DNA): TGCAGCTCAGTTGGGGGCGCCGCAGATACGCAGTATTTT.